Listed below are T cell receptor beta chains from one sample, sequenced in a study of beta chain features in type 1 diabetes. TCRdb's copy holds only in-frame clones and misses some; the assay was immunoSEQ multiplex PCR. This table holds some 70,000 clones, about 50% found once. Sequences were obtained from central memory CD4+ T cells from blood. All receptors come from a young man with type 1 diabetes. CDR3s include the opening cysteine and the closing phenylalanine or tryptophan. The D gene is left open where the match is weak. Rows may omit the clone size; those that give it use once, few, many or a size class.

clone_size,v_call,d_call,j_call,cdr3_nt,cdr3_aa
-,TRBV7-9,TRBD1,TRBJ2-7,TGTGCCAGCAGCCCCGGACAGGGGGCTGGCGAGCAGTACTTC,CASSPGQGAGEQYF
-,TRBV27,-,TRBJ2-1,TGTGCCAGCAGTTTTGGACAGTTTTTCAACAATGAGCAGTTCTTC,CASSFGQFFNNEQFF
few,TRBV2,-,TRBJ2-7,TGTGCCAGCAGTGAAGAACCGCTAGCCTACGAGCAGTACTTC,CASSEEPLAYEQYF
-,TRBV6-6,-,TRBJ1-3,TGTGCCAGCAGCCAACAGAGCTCTGGAAACACCATATATTTT,CASSQQSSGNTIYF
-,TRBV7-6,-,TRBJ2-3,TGTGCCAGCAGCCTCCCCGGCACAGATACGCAGTATTTT,CASSLPGTDTQYF
few,TRBV19,TRBD2,TRBJ2-6,TGTGCCAGTAGTCCCGGACTAGCGGGCTCTGGGGCCAACGTCCTGACTTTC,CASSPGLAGSGANVLTF
few,TRBV5-1,TRBD2,TRBJ2-1,TGCGCCAGCAGCCGGGGGGGAGAGGGCTACAATGAGCAGTTCTTC,CASSRGGEGYNEQFF
-,TRBV6-5,TRBD2,TRBJ2-5,TGTGCCAGCAGGACTCTAGCGGGAGGGCGAGAGACCCAGTACTTC,CASRTLAGGRETQYF
-,TRBV9,-,TRBJ2-2,TGTGCCAGCAGCTCCGGTATGGTCGGGGAGCTGTTTTTT,CASSSGMVGELFF
-,TRBV5-1,TRBD1,TRBJ2-1,TGCGCCAGCAGCAGAGGGACAGGGGGCGGGATGAGGAATGAGCAGTTCTTC,CASSRGTGGGMRNEQFF
-,TRBV5-4,TRBD1,TRBJ2-5,TGTGCCAGCAGCTTGGGTGCGACAGGGGGACAAGAGACCCAGTACTTC,CASSLGATGGQETQYF
-,TRBV6-5,-,TRBJ1-5,TGTGCCAGCATTAGGGGGGAGGGGGAGCAGCCCCAGCATTTT,CASIRGEGEQPQHF
once,TRBV2,TRBD1,TRBJ1-5,TGTGCCAGCAAGGGGACAGGGAGCAATCAGCCCCAGCATTTT,CASKGTGSNQPQHF
-,TRBV6-1,-,TRBJ2-3,TGTGCCAGCAGGGACTTCACAGATACGCAGTATTTT,CASRDFTDTQYF
-,TRBV27,TRBD1,TRBJ1-5,TGTGCCAGCAGTAGACAGGGCAATGATCAGCCCCAGCATTTT,CASSRQGNDQPQHF
-,TRBV6-1,-,TRBJ2-7,TGTGCCAGCAGAGAGGGAGGATCTTCCTCCTACGAGCAGTACTTC,CASREGGSSSYEQYF
-,TRBV5-6,TRBD1,TRBJ2-7,TGTGCCAGCAGCCTAAGCGGCAGGGGGAGCTCCTACGAGCAGTACTTC,CASSLSGRGSSYEQYF
-,TRBV10-3,-,TRBJ2-7,TGTGCCATCAGTGAGGAACGCGGGGGCAACGGCGAGCAGTACTTC,CAISEERGGNGEQYF
-,TRBV27,-,TRBJ2-7,TGTGCCAGCAGATCACTGGGAGGCGGAGCCTCCTACGAGCAGTACTTC,CASRSLGGGASYEQYF
-,TRBV5-1,TRBD1,TRBJ2-7,TGCGCCAGCAGCTTGGGGGGGACAGGGGACCTCGAGCAGTACTTC,CASSLGGTGDLEQYF
few,TRBV11-2,-,TRBJ2-5,TGTGCCAGCGGACGGGAAAGTGAGACCCAGTACTTC,CASGRESETQYF
-,TRBV6-1,-,TRBJ1-3,TGTGCCAGCAGTGAAGCGCGGGCAGGCAGTGGAAACACCATATATTTT,CASSEARAGSGNTIYF
few,TRBV7-2,-,TRBJ1-5,TGTGCCAGCAGCTTAGGCAGTTTTCAGCCCCAGCATTTT,CASSLGSFQPQHF
-,TRBV5-5,TRBD1,TRBJ1-2,TGTGCCAGCAGCCAGGGACAGAACTATGGCTACACCTTC,CASSQGQNYGYTF
few,TRBV7-9,TRBD1,TRBJ2-3,TGTGCCAGCAGCCCGACCCGCCGCGGCAGGGGGCAAACAGATACGCAGTATTTT,CASSPTRRGRGQTDTQYF
-,TRBV19,TRBD2,TRBJ2-2,TGTGCCAGTAGTCGAGATAGCGGGAGGCCCGGGGAGCTGTTTTTT,CASSRDSGRPGELFF
few,TRBV5-6,TRBD1,TRBJ1-5,TGTGCCAGCAACGTTAGGGGACAGGGTAATCAGCCCCAGCATTTT,CASNVRGQGNQPQHF
-,TRBV9,TRBD1,TRBJ1-3,TGTGCCAGCAGCGTAGGGACAGGGGATCGGAACACCATATATTTT,CASSVGTGDRNTIYF
-,TRBV29-1,TRBD1,TRBJ1-4,TGCAGCGCCCAGACAGGGGCTGGAAAACTGTTTTTT,CSAQTGAGKLFF
few,TRBV6-1,TRBD1,TRBJ2-3,TGTGCCAGCAGCAGGACAGGGGGCGAGTATACGCAGTATTTT,CASSRTGGEYTQYF
-,TRBV7-8,TRBD1,TRBJ1-1,TGTGCCAGCAGCCTGACAGGGATGAACACTGAAGCTTTCTTT,CASSLTGMNTEAFF
-,TRBV10-3,TRBD2,TRBJ2-3,TGTGCCATTAGCCTGACTAGCGGGAGGAGCACAGATACGCAGTATTTT,CAISLTSGRSTDTQYF
once,TRBV12-2,-,TRBJ1-3,TGTGCAAGTCGCTTGGGGACAGGCTTAAGGTCTGGAAACACCATATATTTT,CASRLGTGLRSGNTIYF
-,TRBV7-2,TRBD1,TRBJ1-1,TGTGCCAGCAGCTTCCGACAGGGGGGGAACACTGAAGCTTTCTTT,CASSFRQGGNTEAFF
-,TRBV7-2,TRBD1,TRBJ1-4,TGTGCCAGCAGCTTCGGGACAGGGGGGGAAAAACTGTTTTTT,CASSFGTGGEKLFF
-,TRBV5-1,-,TRBJ2-4,TGCGCCAGCCTCACCATACAGGCCAAAAACATTCAGTACTTC,CASLTIQAKNIQYF
few,TRBV7-9,-,TRBJ2-3,TGTGCCAGCAGCCCCAAGATCCGAGTGGCAGATACGCAGTATTTT,CASSPKIRVADTQYF
medium-sized,TRBV13,TRBD2,TRBJ2-7,TGTGCCAGCAGCCGAGGACTAGCCTACGAGCAGTACTTC,CASSRGLAYEQYF
few,TRBV20-1,-,TRBJ2-7,TGCAGTGCTTCCCTAGCTTACGAGCAGTACTTC,CSASLAYEQYF
once,TRBV19,-,TRBJ2-7,TGTGCCAGTAGTGGTAGGGGGATCCACGAGCAGTACTTC,CASSGRGIHEQYF
-,TRBV30,TRBD1,TRBJ2-5,TGTGCCTGGAGTACAGGGGGCTTGGAGACCCAGTACTTC,CAWSTGGLETQYF
few,TRBV7-8,TRBD2,TRBJ2-2,TGTGCCAGCAGCTTAAAAAGGACTAGGAATCGGACCGGGGAGCTGTTTTTT,CASSLKRTRNRTGELFF
-,TRBV11-2,-,TRBJ2-5,TGTGCCAGCAGCTTAGGTTTTGGGCGCCCAGAGACCCAGTACTTC,CASSLGFGRPETQYF
few,TRBV5-6,TRBD2,TRBJ2-1,TGTGCCAGGGGGACTACCGCGAGGGATGAGCAGTTCTTC,CARGTTARDEQFF
few,TRBV7-9,-,TRBJ2-5,TGTGCCAGCAGCTACCGACTAGACCAAGAGACCCAGTACTTC,CASSYRLDQETQYF
few,TRBV10-2,TRBD2,TRBJ2-5,TGCGCCAGCAGTGGATTAGCGGGACTAGAGACCCAGTACTTC,CASSGLAGLETQYF